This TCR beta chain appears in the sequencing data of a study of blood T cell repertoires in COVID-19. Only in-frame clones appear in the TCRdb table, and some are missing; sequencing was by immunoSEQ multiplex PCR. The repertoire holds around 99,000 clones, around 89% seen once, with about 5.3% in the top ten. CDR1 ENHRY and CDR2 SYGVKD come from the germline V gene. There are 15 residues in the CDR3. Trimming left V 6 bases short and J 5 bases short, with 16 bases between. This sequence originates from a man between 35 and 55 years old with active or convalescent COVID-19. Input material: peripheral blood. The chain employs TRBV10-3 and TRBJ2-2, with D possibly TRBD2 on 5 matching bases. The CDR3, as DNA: TGTGCCATCAGAATCCGGGGTTCAATTACCGGGGAGCTGTTTTTT. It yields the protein CAIRIRGSITGELFF.